The clone carrying this T cell receptor (beta chain) was seen a few times. As yet, its antigen is unknown. The 5'RACE template-switching step produced TCR cDNA and added a universal primer site and UMIs. Via MiXCR, TCRdb re-called the 5' RACE reads, giving one row per CDR3 protein. The sample has under 700,000 distinct CDR3 sequences, approximately 16% seen once. The data derive from a study of T cells after yellow fever vaccination. As for the study in general: For low cell numbers, libraries were made with SMART-Seq v4 Ultra Low Input.

The V gene's germline CDR1 is SEHNR and CDR2 FQNEAQ (reference sequence). Unmatched junction bases numbered 9, after V lost 5 bases and J lost 8 bases. CDR3 length: 15 residues. General study points: The presence of abundant clonotypes contaminating from the bulk population was possible in FACS-sorted repertoires. After the booster, roughly 96% of CD4 and 75% to 90% of CD8 primary-response clones were re-detected.

The TCR sequence derives from a man younger than 35 who received the YFV17D yellow fever vaccine. The specimen was PBMCs, collected 5 days after the first yellow fever vaccination. The V and J genes are TRBV7-9 and TRBJ1-5; the match to TRBD1 covers 10 bases. CDR3 sequence: CASSPQTGGGEPQHF. The CDR3 DNA is TGTGCCAGCAGCCCGCAGACAGGGGGCGGGGAGCCCCAGCATTTT. Drawing the rest from reference TRBV7-9 and TRBJ1-5, the complete variable domain is DTGVSQNPRHKITKRGQNVTFRCDPISEHNRLYWYRQTLGQGPEFLTYFQNEAQLEKSRLLSDRFSAERPKGSFSTLEIQRTEQGDSAMYLCASSPQTGGGEPQHFGDGTRLSIL.